The 8 T cell receptor beta chains reported below all come from one sample, sequenced in a study of OX40 agonist ivuxolimab in advanced cancers. Assay used: immunoSEQ multiplex PCR; TCRdb lists only in-frame clones, some missing. The table records about 61,000 clones, about 90% of them present only once. Sequencing used CD4+ or CD8+ T cells sorted from blood, obtained in a trial of the OX40 agonist ivuxolimab. Source of these receptors: an adult with an advanced solid tumor such as melanoma, head and neck, liver or kidney cancer.

V and J are TRBV11-2 and TRBJ2-2; no clear D. This CDR3 contains 14 residues. The germline gives CDR1 SGHAT, CDR2 FQNNGV. Trimming pared 1 base from V and 6 bases from J, leaving 9 bases between. As DNA, the CDR3 is TGTGCCAGCAGCTTAGTGGGTCCGGCCGGGGAGCTGTTTTTT. Amino acids: CASSLVGPAGELFF.

This chain joins TRBV9 and TRBJ2-3, with TRBD2 matching over 11 bases. The CDR3 runs 16 residues. Trimming cost V 0 bases and J 0 bases; bases outside gene matches: 0. Germline values: CDR1 SGDLS, CDR2 YYNGEE. CDR3 sequence: CASSVVAGGSTDTQYF. The CDR3 nucleotides read TGTGCCAGCAGCGTAGTAGCGGGGGGGAGCACAGATACGCAGTATTTT.

This chain connects TRBV4-3 to TRBJ2-1; D is tentatively TRBD1 or TRBD2 (5 bases each). Germline CDR1 reads LGHNA; CDR2 reads YSLEER. V lost 4 bases and J 5 bases, leaving 18 bases between the germline ends. This CDR3 is built from 16 residues. Here the CDR3 reads CASSLTRDGENNEQFF. As DNA, the CDR3 is TGCGCCAGCAGCCTAACCCGGGACGGGGAGAACAATGAGCAGTTCTTC.

This clone showed up just once. The CDR3 coding sequence is TGTGCCAGCAGCTTGGGCCAGCTTAATGAGCAGTTCTTC. Its translation is CASSLGQLNEQFF. V usage is TRBV5-6 and J usage is TRBJ2-1, with D unresolved. Germline V lookup: CDR1 SGHDT, CDR2 YYEEEE. CDR3 length: 13 residues. Trimming stripped 0 bases from V and 7 bases from J, with 8 bases between.

CDR3 sequence (DNA): TGTGCCAGCAGCTTAGTGTTGGGACCGCGGATTGAGCAGTTCTTC. This translates into CASSLVLGPRIEQFF. This rearrangement joins TRBV7-9 to TRBJ2-1; the D call may be TRBD1 or TRBD2 (5 bases each). Between the trimmed V and J ends, which lost 1 base and 9 bases, there was a span of 16 bases. The CDR3 loop spans 15 amino acids. CDR1 is SEHNR, CDR2 FQNEAQ, per germline (reference sequence). Using reference TRBV7-9 and TRBJ2-1 for the parts outside the CDR3, the full variable domain is DTGVSQNPRHKITKRGQNVTFRCDPISEHNRLYWYRQTLGQGPEFLTYFQNEAQLEKSRLLSDRFSAERPKGSFSTLEIQRTEQGDSAMYLCASSLVLGPRIEQFFGPGTRLTVL.

This rearrangement joins TRBV29-1 to TRBJ2-1, with 7 positions matching TRBD1. Germline CDR1 reads SQVTM; CDR2 reads ANQGSEA. V lost 6 bases to trimming and J lost 10 bases; unmatched junction nucleotides: 9. The CDR3 sequence is 12 residues long. The CDR3 loop reads CSVNTGAGEQFF. DNA of the CDR3: TGCAGCGTCAACACAGGGGCTGGGGAGCAGTTCTTC.

The chain links TRBV13 to TRBJ2-7; 8 bases fit TRBD2. The V gene's germline CDR1 is PRHDT and CDR2 FYEKMQ (reference sequence). Germline trimming cut 6 bases from V and 7 bases from J; bases unmatched to any gene: 20. This CDR3 spans 17 amino acids. Written as DNA, the CDR3 is TGTGCCAGCAGGCAGAGGGGGGAGGGGACTAGGGCTCGGGAGCAGTACTTC. As protein: CASRQRGEGTRAREQYF.

V usage is TRBV4-1 and J usage is TRBJ2-3; weak D call: TRBD2 (5 bases). This CDR3 is built from 17 residues. Deletions cut 3 bases from V and 1 base from J, with 17 bases between. Germline V gene data show CDR1 as MGHRA and CDR2 as YSYEKL. CDR3 nucleotides: TGCGCCAGCAGCCAGTTTGGACTTTCGCTAGGCACAGATACGCAGTATTTT. Residues: CASSQFGLSLGTDTQYF.